This record looks at one T cell receptor (beta chain) sequence and its context. Its cognate antigen is unknown. This record belongs to a study of CD8 T cells in ankylosing spondylitis. Regarding the study as a whole: For ankylosing spondylitis blood, a TCR beta motif of fewer than 10 highly homologous variants appeared characteristic. As for the disease-linked clones, they showed a CD8+ phenotype and occurred at relatively low frequencies in peripheral blood. Earlier studies detected some motif variants in reactive arthritis synovial fluid and blood. Matched ankylosing spondylitis synovial fluid reportedly contained a significantly enriched population of disease-linked clones.

Looked up from germline, CDR1 is MGHRA and CDR2 is YSYEKL. The CDR3 runs 17 residues. Trimming took off 1 base at V and 6 bases at J, with 18 bases between the two ends. Each CDR3 protein is one row after TCRdb ran MiXCR on the 5' RACE reads. The repertoire has about 250,000 distinct CDR3 sequences, about 24% of them found once; the top ten carry approximately 0.61%. This receptor was taken from a male donor with ankylosing spondylitis or in good health (not recorded which). The chain combines TRBV4-1 with TRBJ2-2, with D maybe TRBD1 (6 bases). Source material: blood, either unsorted or a sorted T cell fraction (not recorded which). In nucleotides, the CDR3 is TGCGCCAGCAGCCAAGGCAACAGGGAAGAATGGGCCGGGGAGCTGTTTTTT. Its translation: CASSQGNREEWAGELFF.